This entry lists 18 T cell receptor beta chains sequenced from one sample in a study of blood T cell repertoires in COVID-19. Using immunoSEQ multiplex PCR, the repertoire was profiled, and TCRdb retains in-frame clones only, with some absent. The sample holds about 320,000 clones; about 90% are singletons and the top ten take around 4.6%. The specimen sequenced was PBMCs or T cells enriched from blood (not recorded which). The receptors stem from a young man who had recovered from COVID-19.

V gene TRBV18 combines with J gene TRBJ2-7; the D gene is possibly TRBD1 (5 bases). The CDR3 has 13 amino acids. The V and J ends lost 2 bases and 6 bases respectively, with 11 bases between them. The V gene's germline CDR1 is KGHSH and CDR2 LQKENI. CDR3 protein: CASSPIGQGEQYF. The CDR3 nucleotides read TGTGCCAGCTCACCAATTGGCCAGGGCGAGCAGTACTTC.

J is TRBJ2-7 and V is TRBV4-2, with TRBD1 identical over 8 bases. The J segment lost 2 bases and the V segment lost 5 bases, leaving 8 bases of the junction unmatched. This CDR3 is built from 15 residues. Per the germline V gene, CDR1 is LGHNA and CDR2 is YNFKEQ. The CDR3 nucleotides read TGTGCCAGCAGCTCTACCGACAGGGGCCCCTACGAGCAGTACTTC. Translated: CASSSTDRGPYEQYF.

CDR3 protein: CASSPAGGAETQYF. CDR3 bases: TGTGCCAGCTCACCCGCGGGGGGCGCAGAGACCCAGTACTTC. The J gene is TRBJ2-5, the V gene TRBV18, with TRBD2 matching 8 bases. The CDR3 spans 14 residues. With 3 bases clipped from V and 4 bases from J, the junction kept 4 bases outside the gene matches. The germline gives CDR1 KGHSH, CDR2 LQKENI.

V and J are TRBV9 and TRBJ1-2; D is undetermined. Trimming took 2 bases from V and 2 from J, leaving 16 bases between them. The CDR3 has 16 amino acids. Germline loops: CDR1 SGDLS, CDR2 YYNGEE. The CDR3 DNA reads as TGTGCCAGCAGCGTTTCAAACAGCTTGGCAAACTATGGCTACACCTTC. Its translation is CASSVSNSLANYGYTF.

For this clone: One end of the junction varies from germline; a read error may be responsible. The chain links TRBV28 to TRBJ1-6, with D tentatively TRBD1 (6 bases). This CDR3 is built from 15 residues. CDR1 is MDHEN and CDR2 is SYDVKM in the germline V gene. The CDR3 DNA is TGTGCCAGCAGTTTTGCCAGGGGACATAATTCACCCCCCCACTTT. Residues: CASSFARGHNSPPHF.

The chain links TRBV4-1 to TRBJ2-7; D is possibly TRBD1 (6 bases). Trimming removed 4 bases at V and 0 bases at J, with 13 bases between. Germline CDR1 and CDR2: MGHRA and YSYEKL. This CDR3 comprises 15 residues. The CDR3 nucleotides are TGCGCCAGCAGCCCCGAAGAGGACAGCTCCTACGAGCAGTACTTC. It translates to CASSPEEDSSYEQYF.

The genes are TRBV2 and TRBJ2-1; D might be TRBD1 (6 bases). Germline CDR1 is SNHLY and CDR2 is FYNNEI. Trimming shortened V by 5 bases and J by 7 bases, and 15 bases separated the two germline ends. The CDR3 contains 14 residues. CDR3 protein: CASSPSGQLNEQFF. CDR3 coding DNA: TGTGCCAGCAGTCCCTCCGGACAGCTTAATGAGCAGTTCTTC.

The count of this clone is one. The chain combines TRBV11-2 with TRBJ2-1; TRBD2 agrees at 15 bases. V was clipped by 1 base and J by 4 bases; unmatched bases: 8. The CDR3 length is 19 residues. Looked up from germline, CDR1 is SGHAT and CDR2 is FQNNGV. The chain's CDR3 is CASSLVGTSGGFVYNEQFF. The CDR3 DNA follows: TGTGCCAGCAGCTTAGTGGGGACTAGCGGGGGGTTTGTATACAATGAGCAGTTCTTC.

This chain connects TRBV10-3 to TRBJ2-7; D not certain. The CDR3 spans 12 residues. V lost 3 bases to trimming and J lost 7 bases, with 10 bases between them. Germline V gene lookup returns CDR1 ENHRY and CDR2 SYGVKD. The CDR3 DNA is TGTGCCATCAGTGATTCCCTGGAGGAGCAGTACTTC. Protein sequence: CAISDSLEEQYF.

As regards this clone: This sample also contains other DNA sequences that code for the same CDR3. The V call is TRBV30, the J call TRBJ2-5; 9 nucleotides line up with TRBD2. In germline, CDR1 is GTSNPN, CDR2 SVGIG (reference sequence). This CDR3 is 14 amino acids long. Trimming cost V 0 bases and J 3 bases; bases outside gene matches: 2. CDR3 nucleotides: TGTGCCTGGAGTGTAGGCGGGGGGGAAGAGACCCAGTACTTC. It encodes CAWSVGGGEETQYF. The complete variable domain, with remaining parts taken from reference TRBV30 and TRBJ2-5, reads SQTIHQWPATLVQPVGSPLSLECTVEGTSNPNLYWYRQAAGRGLQLLFYSVGIGQISSEVPQNLSASRPQDRQFILSSKKLLLSDSGFYLCAWSVGGGEETQYFGPGTRLLVL.

This clone has only a few counts. The V gene is TRBV2, the J gene TRBJ2-3, with D possibly being TRBD2 (5 bases). This CDR3 has 15 amino acids. CDR1 is SNHLY and CDR2 is FYNNEI in the germline V gene. Trimming took off 5 bases at V and 0 bases at J, with 12 bases between the two ends. The CDR3 reads CASSRGGLSTDTQYF. CDR3 nucleotides: TGTGCCAGCAGTAGAGGCGGGCTAAGCACAGATACGCAGTATTTT.

The chain combines TRBV6-5 with TRBJ2-3; D is possibly TRBD1 (6 bases). The germline gives CDR1 MNHEY, CDR2 SVGAGI. This CDR3 is built from 14 residues. V lost 6 bases to trimming and J lost 4 bases, with 14 bases between them. CDR3 loop: CASRPRQESDTQYF. DNA of the CDR3: TGTGCCAGCAGGCCCCGACAGGAATCAGATACGCAGTATTTT.

The chain combines TRBV14 with TRBJ2-5, with D perhaps matching TRBD1 (6 bases). V lost 3 bases to trimming and J lost 4 bases, with 9 bases between them. The CDR3 is 13 residues long. CDR1 and CDR2 from the germline V gene are SGHDN and FVKESK. The CDR3 spells CASSQGARETQYF. The CDR3 region has the DNA TGTGCCAGCAGCCAGGGGGCTAGAGAGACCCAGTACTTC.

A remark on this clone: The junction shows a germline mismatch at one end, possibly a read error. The chain carries TRBV2 and TRBJ1-4, with D tentatively TRBD1 (5 bases). Germline CDR1 SNHLY, CDR2 FYNNEI. This CDR3 region has 13 residues. The CDR3 sequence: CATSGKGNEKLFF. CDR3 coding DNA: TGTGCCACCAGTGGGAAGGGGAATGAAAAACTGTTTTTT.

The genes are TRBV19 and TRBJ1-5; TRBD1 is a possible D gene (6 bases). The CDR3 is 16 amino acids. Trimming removed 3 bases at V and 2 bases at J, with 14 bases between. CDR1 and CDR2 (germline): LNHDA, SQIVND (reference sequence). CDR3: CASSILGAGGNQPQHF. The CDR3 DNA sequence: TGTGCCAGTAGTATTTTGGGGGCCGGTGGCAATCAGCCCCAGCATTTT.

This chain joins TRBV6-2 or TRBV6-3 and TRBJ2-2; no clear D. The CDR3 sequence is 14 residues long. The germline CDR1 and CDR2 sequences are MNHEY and SVGEGT. V was trimmed by 2 bases and J by 4 bases, leaving 8 bases between them. CDR3 DNA: TGTGCCAGCAGTTACGGCTCCCGCACCGGGGAGCTGTTTTTT. Its translation is CASSYGSRTGELFF.

V gene TRBV21-1 combines with J gene TRBJ2-5; the D segment call TRBD2 is taken from the table without a DNA check. TRBV21-1 is tagged as a pseudogene. This CDR3 is built from 11 residues. The CDR3 coding sequence is TGTGCCAGCCTACCCACGGCGCGGGAGTACTTC. This gives the protein CASLPTAREYF.

The chain has TRBV6-5 and TRBJ2-7, with 7 bases fitting TRBD1. Germline trimming cut 5 bases from V and 6 bases from J; bases unmatched to any gene: 7. Per the germline V gene, CDR1 is MNHEY and CDR2 is SVGAGI. The CDR3 is 13 residues long. CDR3 nucleotide sequence: TGTGCCAGCAGTACAAGACAGGGCGGCGAGCAGTACTTC. As protein: CASSTRQGGEQYF.